This T cell receptor beta chain was recovered during a study of T-cell reconstitution after alpha-beta-depleted transplantation in children. Findings of the study overall: At one year after transplant, newly produced T cells mostly accounted for T-cell counts and diversity.

This clonotype appeared a few times. Antigen unknown. Unique molecular identifiers were built into the TCRbeta library. TCRdb re-derived calls from the PCR reads in MiXCR, one entry per CDR3 protein. The table records approximately 300,000 distinct CDR3 sequences, roughly 7.8% of them present only once. Looked up from germline, CDR1 is LGHNA and CDR2 is YNFKEQ. V was cut by 3 bases and J by 2 bases, with 14 bases left in between. The CDR3 runs 15 residues. This TCR was sampled from a female patient between 2 and 15 years old who had a stem cell transplant for Fanconi anemia, so the T cells may come from the graft donor. The rearrangement links TRBV4-2 to TRBJ2-7; D is ambiguous. The sample in question was peripheral blood, obtained 360 days after TCRalphabeta/CD19-depleted stem cell transplant. DNA for the CDR3: TGTGCCAGCAGCCACCCTGGCAGGCCTCCCTACGAGCAGTACTTC. This translates into CASSHPGRPPYEQYF.